The rows below give T cell receptor beta chains drawn from one sample of a study of T-cell reconstitution after alpha-beta-depleted transplantation in children. Using its own MiXCR run on the PCR reads, TCRdb lists one record per CDR3 protein. The repertoire holds a few hundred thousand distinct CDR3 sequences, with about 9.4% as singletons. The material sequenced was PBMCs from the stem cell graft donor, taken from the stem cell graft. The source is a human donor who donated a stem cell graft to a child with acute lymphoblastic leukemia. The CDR3 runs from the conserved cysteine through the conserved F or W. D genes are given only for firm matches. The listing skips clone size in some rows; elsewhere it reads once, few, many or a size class.

abundance: many
d_gene: NA
v_gene: TRBV7-2
j_gene: TRBJ1-1
CDR3aa: CASSQTWNTEAFF
CDR3nt: TGTGCCAGCAGCCAAACTTGGAACACTGAAGCTTTCTTT

abundance: few
d_gene: NA
v_gene: TRBV15
j_gene: TRBJ1-1
CDR3aa: CATSRDGGFGTEAFF
CDR3nt: TGTGCCACCAGCAGAGATGGGGGTTTTGGCACTGAAGCTTTCTTT

abundance: few
d_gene: TRBD2
v_gene: TRBV19
j_gene: TRBJ2-7
CDR3aa: CASSIVLAGYEQYF
CDR3nt: TGTGCCAGTAGTATAGTTCTAGCGGGCTACGAGCAGTACTTC

abundance: many
d_gene: TRBD1
v_gene: TRBV5-1
j_gene: TRBJ2-3
CDR3aa: CASSARQGDTQYF
CDR3nt: TGCGCCAGCAGCGCCCGACAGGGGGATACGCAGTATTTT

abundance: many
d_gene: NA
v_gene: TRBV27
j_gene: TRBJ1-5
CDR3aa: CASSFEGVYQPQHF
CDR3nt: TGTGCCAGCAGTTTTGAGGGAGTTTATCAGCCCCAGCATTTT

abundance: few
d_gene: TRBD1
v_gene: TRBV7-9
j_gene: TRBJ2-3
CDR3aa: CASSGDGGQGSDTQYF
CDR3nt: TGTGCCAGCAGCGGCGACGGCGGACAGGGCTCAGATACGCAGTATTTT

abundance: NA
d_gene: TRBD1
v_gene: TRBV4-3
j_gene: TRBJ2-2
CDR3aa: CASSQGDRGYTGELFF
CDR3nt: TGCGCCAGCAGCCAAGGGGACAGGGGATACACCGGGGAGCTGTTTTTT

abundance: NA
d_gene: TRBD1
v_gene: TRBV5-4
j_gene: TRBJ2-1
CDR3aa: CASSFGQGLLNEQFF
CDR3nt: TGTGCCAGCAGCTTTGGACAGGGGTTGCTCAATGAGCAGTTCTTC

abundance: NA
d_gene: TRBD1
v_gene: TRBV20-1
j_gene: TRBJ2-7
CDR3aa: CSASFGQGAQQYF
CDR3nt: TGCAGTGCTAGTTTTGGACAGGGGGCTCAGCAGTACTTC

abundance: NA
d_gene: NA
v_gene: TRBV20-1
j_gene: TRBJ2-2
CDR3aa: CSAWDTQNTGELFF
CDR3nt: TGCAGTGCTTGGGACACCCAGAACACCGGGGAGCTGTTTTTT

abundance: NA
d_gene: NA
v_gene: TRBV6-1
j_gene: TRBJ2-2
CDR3aa: CASIKGRGGELFF
CDR3nt: TGTGCCAGCATAAAGGGGCGAGGCGGGGAGCTGTTTTTT

abundance: few
d_gene: NA
v_gene: TRBV12-3/TRBV12-4
j_gene: TRBJ1-3
CDR3aa: CASGDTSGNTIYF
CDR3nt: TGTGCCAGCGGGGACACCTCTGGAAACACCATATATTTT

abundance: few
d_gene: TRBD1
v_gene: TRBV10-3
j_gene: TRBJ1-5
CDR3aa: CATTGGQKANQPQHF
CDR3nt: TGTGCCACGACCGGGGGACAGAAAGCCAATCAGCCCCAGCATTTT

abundance: few
d_gene: NA
v_gene: TRBV10-3
j_gene: TRBJ2-2
CDR3aa: CAISRDSYTGELFF
CDR3nt: TGTGCCATCAGCCGGGACTCCTACACCGGGGAGCTGTTTTTT

abundance: few
d_gene: NA
v_gene: TRBV7-9
j_gene: TRBJ2-5
CDR3aa: CASSAKTDNQETQYF
CDR3nt: TGTGCCAGCAGCGCCAAGACAGATAACCAAGAGACCCAGTACTTC

abundance: NA
d_gene: NA
v_gene: TRBV12-3/TRBV12-4
j_gene: TRBJ2-7
CDR3aa: CATSPGASYEQYF
CDR3nt: TGTGCCACTTCTCCGGGGGCCTCCTACGAGCAGTACTTC

abundance: NA
d_gene: NA
v_gene: TRBV15
j_gene: TRBJ2-3
CDR3aa: CATSRDRTDTQYF
CDR3nt: TGTGCCACCAGCAGAGATCGGACAGATACGCAGTATTTT

abundance: many
d_gene: NA
v_gene: TRBV29-1
j_gene: TRBJ2-5
CDR3aa: CSVGWQETQYF
CDR3nt: TGCAGCGTTGGCTGGCAAGAGACCCAGTACTTC

abundance: NA
d_gene: NA
v_gene: TRBV5-1
j_gene: TRBJ2-7
CDR3aa: CASHGAYEQYF
CDR3nt: TGCGCCAGCCACGGTGCCTACGAGCAGTACTTC

abundance: NA
d_gene: NA
v_gene: TRBV7-9
j_gene: TRBJ2-3
CDR3aa: CASSLTRDDTDTQYF
CDR3nt: TGTGCCAGCAGCCTTACTAGGGATGACACAGATACGCAGTATTTT

abundance: many
d_gene: NA
v_gene: TRBV7-3
j_gene: TRBJ2-5
CDR3aa: CASSSGAQETQYF
CDR3nt: TGTGCCAGCAGCTCTGGGGCGCAAGAGACCCAGTACTTC

abundance: few
d_gene: NA
v_gene: TRBV4-3
j_gene: TRBJ1-1
CDR3aa: CASSERDTWTEAFF
CDR3nt: TGCGCCAGCAGCGAACGGGACACGTGGACTGAAGCTTTCTTT

abundance: NA
d_gene: NA
v_gene: TRBV7-2
j_gene: TRBJ2-5
CDR3aa: CVSSLGVETQYF
CDR3nt: TGTGTCAGCAGCTTGGGGGTAGAGACCCAGTACTTC

abundance: few
d_gene: TRBD1
v_gene: TRBV11-1
j_gene: TRBJ2-7
CDR3aa: CASSLGFAGTGTPYEQYF
CDR3nt: TGTGCCAGCAGCTTAGGATTTGCCGGGACAGGGACCCCCTACGAGCAGTACTTC

abundance: few
d_gene: NA
v_gene: TRBV20-1
j_gene: TRBJ2-3
CDR3aa: CSASAASTSTDTQYF
CDR3nt: TGCAGTGCTAGTGCGGCGTCAACTAGCACAGATACGCAGTATTTT

abundance: few
d_gene: NA
v_gene: TRBV7-4
j_gene: TRBJ1-5
CDR3aa: CASSLGVRNQPQHF
CDR3nt: TGTGCCAGCAGCTTAGGGGTCAGAAATCAGCCCCAGCATTTT

abundance: NA
d_gene: NA
v_gene: TRBV7-9
j_gene: TRBJ2-5
CDR3aa: CASSHGTAKETQYF
CDR3nt: TGTGCCAGCAGCCATGGGACGGCAAAAGAGACCCAGTACTTC

abundance: few
d_gene: TRBD2
v_gene: TRBV7-9
j_gene: TRBJ2-1
CDR3aa: CASSLTGTRRNEQFF
CDR3nt: TGTGCCAGCAGCCTGACCGGGACTAGGCGCAATGAGCAGTTCTTC

abundance: NA
d_gene: TRBD1
v_gene: TRBV20-1
j_gene: TRBJ2-5
CDR3aa: CSASGGGQGIETQYF
CDR3nt: TGCAGTGCTAGTGGGGGGGGACAGGGTATTGAGACCCAGTACTTC

abundance: NA
d_gene: NA
v_gene: TRBV20-1
j_gene: TRBJ2-5
CDR3aa: CSARERWAETQYF
CDR3nt: TGCAGTGCTAGAGAGCGTTGGGCAGAGACCCAGTACTTC

abundance: NA
d_gene: NA
v_gene: TRBV15
j_gene: TRBJ2-3
CDR3aa: CATSRDLSDTQYF
CDR3nt: TGTGCCACCAGCAGAGATCTCTCAGATACGCAGTATTTT

abundance: NA
d_gene: TRBD2
v_gene: TRBV3-1
j_gene: TRBJ2-1
CDR3aa: CASSSRRLAETTYNEQFF
CDR3nt: TGTGCCAGCAGCTCTCGTAGGCTAGCGGAAACTACCTACAATGAGCAGTTCTTC

abundance: NA
d_gene: NA
v_gene: TRBV20-1
j_gene: TRBJ1-4
CDR3aa: CSASRTVSGEKLFF
CDR3nt: TGCAGTGCGAGCCGGACGGTTTCGGGCGAAAAACTGTTTTTT

abundance: few
d_gene: TRBD2
v_gene: TRBV4-1
j_gene: TRBJ2-3
CDR3aa: CASSQVKLAVDTQYF
CDR3nt: TGCGCCAGCAGCCAAGTGAAACTAGCGGTAGATACGCAGTATTTT

abundance: NA
d_gene: NA
v_gene: TRBV20-1
j_gene: TRBJ2-1
CDR3aa: CSAREYGSTYNEQFF
CDR3nt: TGCAGTGCTAGAGAATACGGGAGCACCTACAATGAGCAGTTCTTC

abundance: many
d_gene: NA
v_gene: TRBV20-1
j_gene: TRBJ1-1
CDR3aa: CSVSPAGWSTEAFF
CDR3nt: TGCAGTGTCAGTCCCGCGGGGTGGAGTACTGAAGCTTTCTTT

abundance: few
d_gene: NA
v_gene: TRBV20-1
j_gene: TRBJ1-5
CDR3aa: CSARDWGAGKGPQHF
CDR3nt: TGCAGTGCTAGAGATTGGGGGGCGGGGAAGGGGCCCCAGCATTTT

abundance: few
d_gene: TRBD2
v_gene: TRBV20-1
j_gene: TRBJ2-1
CDR3aa: CSARVGLAGYNEQFF
CDR3nt: TGCAGTGCTAGAGTGGGACTAGCGGGATACAATGAGCAGTTCTTC

abundance: few
d_gene: TRBD2
v_gene: TRBV29-1
j_gene: TRBJ2-7
CDR3aa: CSVKRESYEQYF
CDR3nt: TGCAGCGTTAAGCGGGAATCCTACGAGCAGTACTTC

abundance: many
d_gene: TRBD1
v_gene: TRBV2
j_gene: TRBJ1-2
CDR3aa: CASSGQVYGYTF
CDR3nt: TGTGCCAGCAGCGGACAGGTCTATGGCTACACCTTC

abundance: few
d_gene: NA
v_gene: TRBV7-2
j_gene: TRBJ2-5
CDR3aa: CASSSGGGLETQYF
CDR3nt: TGTGCCAGCAGCTCGGGAGGGGGCCTAGAGACCCAGTACTTC

abundance: many
d_gene: TRBD1
v_gene: TRBV12-3/TRBV12-4
j_gene: TRBJ2-7
CDR3aa: CASSLIPDRGHEQYF
CDR3nt: TGTGCCAGCAGTTTAATCCCGGACAGGGGTCACGAGCAGTACTTC

abundance: NA
d_gene: NA
v_gene: TRBV6-1
j_gene: TRBJ1-5
CDR3aa: CATGGQWGSPPQHF
CDR3nt: TGTGCCACCGGGGGCCAATGGGGGAGTCCGCCCCAGCATTTT

abundance: NA
d_gene: NA
v_gene: TRBV20-1
j_gene: TRBJ1-5
CDR3aa: CSAIKGRDSQPQHF
CDR3nt: TGCAGTGCTATCAAGGGAAGGGATAGTCAGCCCCAGCATTTT

abundance: NA
d_gene: TRBD2
v_gene: TRBV10-3
j_gene: TRBJ2-5
CDR3aa: CAISEPTSDQQETQYF
CDR3nt: TGTGCCATCAGTGAGCCCACTAGCGACCAACAAGAGACCCAGTACTTC